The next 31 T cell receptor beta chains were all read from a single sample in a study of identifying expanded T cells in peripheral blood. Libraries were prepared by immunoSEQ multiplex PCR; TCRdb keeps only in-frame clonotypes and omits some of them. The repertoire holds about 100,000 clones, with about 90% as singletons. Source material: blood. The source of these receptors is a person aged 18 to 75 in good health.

The CDR3, as DNA: TGTGCCAGTAGTTTGCCGGACAGGGGCCTAAAAGGCTACACCTTC. Translation gives CASSLPDRGLKGYTF. This chain links TRBV19 with TRBJ1-2; TRBD1 matches 9 bases. The V and J ends lost 5 bases and 8 bases, in that order; junction bases with no gene match: 12. The CDR3 runs to 15 residues. CDR1 and CDR2 from the germline V gene are LNHDA and SQIVND (reference sequence).

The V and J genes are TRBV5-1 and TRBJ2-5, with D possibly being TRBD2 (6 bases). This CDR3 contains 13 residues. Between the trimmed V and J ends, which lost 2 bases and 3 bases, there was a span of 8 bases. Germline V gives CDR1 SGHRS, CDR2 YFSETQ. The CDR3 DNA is TGCGCCAGCAGCTTTGGGGGGAAAGAGACCCAGTACTTC. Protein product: CASSFGGKETQYF.

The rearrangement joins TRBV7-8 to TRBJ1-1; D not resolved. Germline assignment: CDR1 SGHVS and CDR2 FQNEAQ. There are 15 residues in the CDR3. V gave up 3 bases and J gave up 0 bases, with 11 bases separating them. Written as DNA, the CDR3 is TGTGCCAGCAGCTTGAGGACGGTTATGAACACTGAAGCTTTCTTT. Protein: CASSLRTVMNTEAFF.

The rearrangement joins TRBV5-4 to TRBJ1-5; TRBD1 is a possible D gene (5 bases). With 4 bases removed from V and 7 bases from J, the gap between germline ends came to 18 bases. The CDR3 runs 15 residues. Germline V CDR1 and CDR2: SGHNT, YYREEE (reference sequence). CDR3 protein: CASSTNRQGSQPQHF. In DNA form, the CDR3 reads TGTGCCAGCAGCACGAATAGGCAGGGAAGCCAGCCCCAGCATTTT.

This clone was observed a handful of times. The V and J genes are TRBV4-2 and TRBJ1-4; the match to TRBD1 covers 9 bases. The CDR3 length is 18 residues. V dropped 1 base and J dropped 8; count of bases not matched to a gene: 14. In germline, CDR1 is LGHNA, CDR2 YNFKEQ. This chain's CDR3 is CASSQARDRDSIWEKLFF. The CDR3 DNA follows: TGTGCCAGCAGCCAAGCAAGGGACAGGGACAGTATTTGGGAAAAACTGTTTTTT.

Here the CDR3 reads CASSEPGHQSSPLHF. The CDR3 region has the DNA TGTGCCAGTAGTGAGCCGGGACATCAGAGTTCACCCCTCCACTTT. The rearrangement uses TRBV19 and TRBJ1-6, with D possibly TRBD1 on 6 matching bases. Trimming removed 5 bases from V and 9 bases from J, with 17 bases in between. The CDR3 spans 15 residues. Germline loops: CDR1 LNHDA, CDR2 SQIVND (reference sequence). The full variable domain, in which reference TRBV19 and TRBJ1-6 provide the parts outside the CDR3, is DGGITQSPKYLFRKEGQNVTLSCEQNLNHDAMYWYRQDPGQGLRLIYYSQIVNDFQKGDIAEGYSVSREKKESFPLTVTSAQKNPTAFYLCASSEPGHQSSPLHFGNGTRLTVT.

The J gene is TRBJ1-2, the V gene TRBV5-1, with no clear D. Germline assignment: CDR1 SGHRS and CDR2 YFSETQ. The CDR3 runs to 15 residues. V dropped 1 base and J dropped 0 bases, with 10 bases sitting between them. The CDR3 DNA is TGCGCCAGCAGCTTGAACCGAGGCGCTAACTATGGCTACACCTTC. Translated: CASSLNRGANYGYTF.

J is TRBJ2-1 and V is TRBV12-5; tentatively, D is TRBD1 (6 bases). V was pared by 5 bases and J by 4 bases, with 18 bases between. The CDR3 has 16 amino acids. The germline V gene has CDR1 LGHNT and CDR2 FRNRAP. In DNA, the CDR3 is TGTGCTAGTGGTCTTCGTGGACAGAAACTATACAATGAGCAGTTCTTC. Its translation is CASGLRGQKLYNEQFF.

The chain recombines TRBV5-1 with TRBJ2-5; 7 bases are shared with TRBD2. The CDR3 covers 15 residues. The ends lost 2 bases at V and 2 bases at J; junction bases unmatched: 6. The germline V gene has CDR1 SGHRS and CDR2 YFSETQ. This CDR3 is CASSLGGGYQETQYF. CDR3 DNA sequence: TGCGCCAGCAGCTTAGGCGGGGGATATCAAGAGACCCAGTACTTC.

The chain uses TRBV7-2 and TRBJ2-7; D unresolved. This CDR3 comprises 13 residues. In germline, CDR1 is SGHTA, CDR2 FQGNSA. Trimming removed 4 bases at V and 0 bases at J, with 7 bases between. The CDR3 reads CASSSSDSYEQYF. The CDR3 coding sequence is TGTGCCAGCAGCTCCTCGGACTCCTACGAGCAGTACTTC.

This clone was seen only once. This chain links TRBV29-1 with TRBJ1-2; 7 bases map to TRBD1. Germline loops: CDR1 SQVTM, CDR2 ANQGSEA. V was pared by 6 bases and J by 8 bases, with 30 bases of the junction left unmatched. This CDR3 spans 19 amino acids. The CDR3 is CSVRGRGRGSSQSNMGYTF. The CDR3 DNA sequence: TGCAGCGTAAGAGGTCGTGGCAGGGGGAGTTCACAGTCAAATATGGGCTACACCTTC. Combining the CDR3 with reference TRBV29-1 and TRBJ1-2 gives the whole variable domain SAVISQKPSRDICQRGTSLTIQCQVDSQVTMMFWYRQQPGQSLTLIATANQGSEATYESGFVIDKFPISRPNLTFSTLTVSNMSPEDSSIYLCSVRGRGRGSSQSNMGYTFGSGTRLTVV.

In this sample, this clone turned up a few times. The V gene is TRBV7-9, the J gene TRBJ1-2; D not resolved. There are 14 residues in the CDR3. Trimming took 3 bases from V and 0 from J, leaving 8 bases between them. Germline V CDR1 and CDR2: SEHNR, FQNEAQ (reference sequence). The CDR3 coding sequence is TGTGCCAGCAGCTTGCCGGTTCCTAACTATGGCTACACCTTC. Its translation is CASSLPVPNYGYTF.

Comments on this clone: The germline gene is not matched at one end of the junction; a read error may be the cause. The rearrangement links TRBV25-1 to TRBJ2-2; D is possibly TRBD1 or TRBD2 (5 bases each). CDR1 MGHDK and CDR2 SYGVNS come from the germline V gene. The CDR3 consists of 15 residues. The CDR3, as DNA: TGTGCCAGCAGCGAATTTCAGGGACCCACCGGGGAGCTGTTTTTT. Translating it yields CASSEFQGPTGELFF. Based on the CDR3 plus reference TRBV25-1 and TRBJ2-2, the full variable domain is EADIYQTPRYLVIGTGKKITLECSQTMGHDKMYWYQQDPGMELHLIHYSYGVNSTEKGDLSSESTVSRIRTEHFPLTLESARPSHTSQYLCASSEFQGPTGELFFGEGSRLTVL.

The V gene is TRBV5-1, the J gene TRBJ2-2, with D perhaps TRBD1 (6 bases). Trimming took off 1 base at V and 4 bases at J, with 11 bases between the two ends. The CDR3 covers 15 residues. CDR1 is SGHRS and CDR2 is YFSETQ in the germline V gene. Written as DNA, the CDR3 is TGCGCCAGCAGCTTGTTACAGGGTAGCACCGGGGAGCTGTTTTTT. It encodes CASSLLQGSTGELFF.

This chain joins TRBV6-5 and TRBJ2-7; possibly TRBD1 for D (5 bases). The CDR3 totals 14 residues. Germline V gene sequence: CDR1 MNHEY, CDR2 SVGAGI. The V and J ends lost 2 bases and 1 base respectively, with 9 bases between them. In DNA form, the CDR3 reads TGTGCCAGCAGTTACGGGGCAGAATCCTACGAGCAGTACTTC. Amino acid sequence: CASSYGAESYEQYF.

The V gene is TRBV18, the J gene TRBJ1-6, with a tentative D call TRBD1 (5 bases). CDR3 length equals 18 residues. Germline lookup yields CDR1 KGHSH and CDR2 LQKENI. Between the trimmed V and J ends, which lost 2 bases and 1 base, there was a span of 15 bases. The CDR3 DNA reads TGTGCCAGCTCACCAATTGGAAGGGGTTGGTCCTATAATTCACCCCTCCACTTT. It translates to CASSPIGRGWSYNSPLHF.

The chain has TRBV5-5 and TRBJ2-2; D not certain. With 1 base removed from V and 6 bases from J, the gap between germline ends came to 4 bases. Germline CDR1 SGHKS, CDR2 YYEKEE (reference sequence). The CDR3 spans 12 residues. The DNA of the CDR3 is TGTGCCAGCAGCTTGCACGCCGGGGAGCTGTTTTTT. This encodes CASSLHAGELFF.

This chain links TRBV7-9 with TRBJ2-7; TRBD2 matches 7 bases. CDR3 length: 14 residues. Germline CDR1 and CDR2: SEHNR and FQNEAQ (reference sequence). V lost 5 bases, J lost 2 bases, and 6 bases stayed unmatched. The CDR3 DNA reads TGTGCCAGCAGCACCCGACTAGCCACCTACGAGCAGTACTTC. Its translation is CASSTRLATYEQYF.

DNA of the CDR3: TGTGCCTGGTCCGAAGGGTGGGGGGCTTTCTTT. Protein sequence: CAWSEGWGAFF. The V call is TRBV30, the J call TRBJ1-1; tentative D call: TRBD1 (5 bases). Germline V CDR1 and CDR2: GTSNPN, SVGIG (reference sequence). The CDR3 loop spans 11 amino acids. Trimming took 5 bases from V and 11 from J, leaving 15 bases between them.

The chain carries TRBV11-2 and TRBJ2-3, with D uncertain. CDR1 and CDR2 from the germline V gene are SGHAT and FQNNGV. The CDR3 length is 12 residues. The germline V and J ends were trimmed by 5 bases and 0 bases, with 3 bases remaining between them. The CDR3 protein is CASSASTDTQYF. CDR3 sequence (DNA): TGTGCCAGCAGCGCTAGCACAGATACGCAGTATTTT.

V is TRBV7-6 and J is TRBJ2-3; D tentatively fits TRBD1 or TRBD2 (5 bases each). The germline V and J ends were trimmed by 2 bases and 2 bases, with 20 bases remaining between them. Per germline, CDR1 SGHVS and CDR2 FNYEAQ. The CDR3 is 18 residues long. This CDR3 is CASSLRGMGTYNTDTQYF. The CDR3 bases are TGTGCCAGCAGCTTAAGGGGTATGGGGACGTATAACACAGATACGCAGTATTTT.

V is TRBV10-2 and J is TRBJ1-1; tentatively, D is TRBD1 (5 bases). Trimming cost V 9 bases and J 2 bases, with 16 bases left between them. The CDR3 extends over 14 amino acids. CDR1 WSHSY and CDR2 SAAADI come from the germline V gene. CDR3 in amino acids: CASQRGPPNTEAFF. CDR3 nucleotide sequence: TGCGCCAGTCAGAGGGGTCCCCCCAACACTGAAGCTTTCTTT.

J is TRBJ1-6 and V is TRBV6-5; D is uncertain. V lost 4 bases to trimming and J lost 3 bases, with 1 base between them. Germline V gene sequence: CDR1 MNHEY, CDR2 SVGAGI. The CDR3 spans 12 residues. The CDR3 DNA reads TGTGCCAGCAGTTTCTATAATTCACCCCTCCACTTT. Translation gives CASSFYNSPLHF.

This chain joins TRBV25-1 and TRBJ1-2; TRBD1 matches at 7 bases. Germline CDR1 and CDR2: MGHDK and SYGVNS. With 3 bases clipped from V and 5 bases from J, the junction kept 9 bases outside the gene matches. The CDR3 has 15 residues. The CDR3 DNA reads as TGTGCCAGCAGTGACTACAGGGGATTCTCGTATGGCTACACCTTC. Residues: CASSDYRGFSYGYTF.

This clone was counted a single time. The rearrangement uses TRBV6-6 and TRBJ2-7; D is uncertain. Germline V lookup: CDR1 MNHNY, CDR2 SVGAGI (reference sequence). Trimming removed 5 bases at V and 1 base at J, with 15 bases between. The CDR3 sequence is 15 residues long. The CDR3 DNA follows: TGTGCCAGCAGTCAACACAAGGGTACGTCCTACGAGCAGTACTTC. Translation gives CASSQHKGTSYEQYF.

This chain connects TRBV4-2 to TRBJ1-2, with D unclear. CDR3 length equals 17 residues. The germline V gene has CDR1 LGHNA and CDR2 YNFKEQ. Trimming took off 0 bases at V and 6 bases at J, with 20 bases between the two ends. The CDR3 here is CASSQDPAGSTWDGYTF. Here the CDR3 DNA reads TGTGCCAGCAGCCAAGACCCGGCGGGGTCGACGTGGGATGGCTACACCTTC.

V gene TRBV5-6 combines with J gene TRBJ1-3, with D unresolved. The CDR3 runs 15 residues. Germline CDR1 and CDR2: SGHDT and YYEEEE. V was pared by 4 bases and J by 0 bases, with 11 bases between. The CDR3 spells CASSLGRGSGNTIYF. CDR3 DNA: TGTGCCAGCAGCCTTGGACGGGGCTCTGGAAACACCATATATTTT.

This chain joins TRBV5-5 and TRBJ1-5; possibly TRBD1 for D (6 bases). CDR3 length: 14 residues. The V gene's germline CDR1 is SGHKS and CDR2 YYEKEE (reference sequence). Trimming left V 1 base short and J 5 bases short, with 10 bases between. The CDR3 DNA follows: TGTGCCAGCAGCTTGTGGGCAGGGGATCAGCCCCAGCATTTT. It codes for CASSLWAGDQPQHF.

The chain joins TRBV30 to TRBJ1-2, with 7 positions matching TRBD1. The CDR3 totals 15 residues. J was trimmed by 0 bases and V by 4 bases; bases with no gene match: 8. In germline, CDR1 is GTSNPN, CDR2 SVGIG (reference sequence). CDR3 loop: CAWNIRDSPNYGYTF. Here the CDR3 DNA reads TGTGCCTGGAATATCCGGGACAGTCCTAACTATGGCTACACCTTC.

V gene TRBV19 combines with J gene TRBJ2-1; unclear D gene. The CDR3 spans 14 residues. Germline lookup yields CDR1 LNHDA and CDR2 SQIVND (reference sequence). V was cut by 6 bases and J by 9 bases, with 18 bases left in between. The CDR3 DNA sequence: TGTGCCAGTAGGCCTCCGGGTTCCTCCAGTGAGCAGTTCTTC. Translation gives CASRPPGSSSEQFF.

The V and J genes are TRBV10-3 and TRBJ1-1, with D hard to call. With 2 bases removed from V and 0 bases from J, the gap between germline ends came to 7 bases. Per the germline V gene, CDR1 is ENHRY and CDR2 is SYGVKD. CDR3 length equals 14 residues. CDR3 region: CAISEGQMNTEAFF. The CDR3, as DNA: TGTGCCATCAGTGAGGGGCAGATGAACACTGAAGCTTTCTTT.